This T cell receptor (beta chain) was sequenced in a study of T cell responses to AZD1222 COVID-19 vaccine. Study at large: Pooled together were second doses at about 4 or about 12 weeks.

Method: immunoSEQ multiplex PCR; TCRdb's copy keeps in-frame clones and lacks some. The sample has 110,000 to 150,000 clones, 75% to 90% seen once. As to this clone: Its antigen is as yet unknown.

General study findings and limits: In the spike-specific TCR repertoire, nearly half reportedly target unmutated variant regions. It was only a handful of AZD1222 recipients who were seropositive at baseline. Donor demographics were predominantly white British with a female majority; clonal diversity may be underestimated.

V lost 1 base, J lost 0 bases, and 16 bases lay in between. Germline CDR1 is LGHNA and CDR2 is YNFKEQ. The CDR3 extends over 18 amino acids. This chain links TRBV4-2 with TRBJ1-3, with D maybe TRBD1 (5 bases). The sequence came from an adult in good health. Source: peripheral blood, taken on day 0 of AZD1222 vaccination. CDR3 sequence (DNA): TGTGCCAGCAGCCAAGTGGCAGGGACGGGGGGCTCTGGAAACACCATATATTTT. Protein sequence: CASSQVAGTGGSGNTIYF.